This TCR beta chain was captured by sequencing in a study of HIV-infected patients and healthy controls. The repertoire came from unfractionated whole blood and reflected all unsorted peripheral T cells. This clonotype was seen repeatedly, ten times or more. V dropped 10 bases and J dropped 2 bases, with 14 bases sitting between them. The CDR3 runs to 13 residues. Alpha and beta constant-region primers primed reverse transcription of about 500 ng RNA. Alpha and beta chain libraries were made separately by chain-specific third strand synthesis with multiplexing indices. The cDNA received a 5' RACE adapter containing a random hexamer plus an SP2 sequencing primer site. A 12-nucleotide barcode per molecule came from two concatenated random hexamers added pre-amplification. TCRdb passed the 5' RACE reads through MiXCR, listing each CDR3 protein once. This table holds some 20,000 distinct CDR3 sequences, less than 15% found once.

The V gene is TRBV12-3 or TRBV12-4, the J gene TRBJ1-1; D perhaps matches TRBD1 (6 bases). What was sequenced was blood. The TCR comes from an adult in good health. CDR3 nucleotides: TGTGCCATTTCCTCGACAGGTAACACTGAAGCTTTCTTT. Amino acids: CAISSTGNTEAFF.